This record covers a single T cell receptor (beta chain). From germline, CDR1 is LNHDA and CDR2 SQIVND (reference sequence). V shed 4 bases and J shed 3 bases, with 8 bases lying between them. The CDR3 covers 13 residues. This sample is drawn from a study of blood T cell repertoires in COVID-19. Assay used: immunoSEQ multiplex PCR; TCRdb lists only in-frame clones, some missing. The sample gives about 58,000 clones, around nine tenths of which show up once; 7% to 10% is in the top ten. The sequence derives from a woman aged 70-85 years with active COVID-19. The sequencing input was peripheral blood. J is TRBJ2-3 and V is TRBV19; D is unclear. Written as DNA, the CDR3 is TGTGCCAGTAGTAGCCTAGTAACAGATACGCAGTATTTT. Amino acid sequence: CASSSLVTDTQYF. The whole variable domain, remainder taken from reference TRBV19 and TRBJ2-3, is DGGITQSPKYLFRKEGQNVTLSCEQNLNHDAMYWYRQDPGQGLRLIYYSQIVNDFQKGDIAEGYSVSREKKESFPLTVTSAQKNPTAFYLCASSSLVTDTQYFGPGTRLTVL.